These 16 T cell receptor beta chains came from one sample sequenced in a study of cytomegalovirus exposure and HLA in healthy donors (dated by TCRdb to 2016 to 2017). The method was the immunoSEQ multiplex PCR assay. For the multiplex PCR, a mixture combining 60 forward primers for TCR Vbeta segments and 13 reverse primers for TCR Jbeta segments was used. TCRdb stores this immuneACCESS table with in-frame sequences only. Part of the clones is absent; in the studies checked, under half of the shortfall reflects unresolved V genes, and no reason is known for the rest. In this sample the table shows about 130,000 clones, roughly three quarters of which occur a single time. About 2% of the sample is in the top ten clones. The source material was PBMCs. The source of these receptors is a man aged 18 to 29 in good health and CMV-seronegative.

This clone was seen a single time. The rearrangement uses TRBV6-5 and TRBJ2-7, with TRBD1 as a possible D gene (6 bases). This CDR3 has 15 amino acids. V gave up 6 bases and J gave up 0 bases, with 15 bases separating them. The V gene's germline CDR1 is MNHEY and CDR2 SVGAGI. DNA for the CDR3: TGTGCCAGCAGCTCAGGGGTAACGGACTCCTACGAGCAGTACTTC. It specifies CASSSGVTDSYEQYF.

The chain combines TRBV5-1 with TRBJ1-6; D is uncertain. From germline, CDR1 is SGHRS and CDR2 YFSETQ. The CDR3 runs 15 residues. V shed 0 bases and J shed 9 bases, with 13 bases lying between them. This chain's CDR3 is CASSLEAATISPLHF. The CDR3 nucleotides are TGCGCCAGCAGCTTGGAGGCGGCCACGATTTCACCCCTCCACTTT.

The chain uses TRBV7-3 and TRBJ1-5, with no clear D. CDR1 and CDR2 (germline): SGHTA, FQGTGA. The CDR3 sequence is 13 residues long. Trimming took off 2 bases at V and 7 bases at J, with 9 bases between the two ends. The DNA for the CDR3 is TGTGCCAGCAGCTTAGGGCTTGGGCAGCCCCAGCATTTT. Its translation: CASSLGLGQPQHF.

The chain combines TRBV19 with TRBJ2-7, with 9 bases lining up with TRBD1. Germline trimming cut 4 bases from V and 0 bases from J; bases unmatched to any gene: 7. The germline CDR1 and CDR2 sequences are LNHDA and SQIVND (reference sequence). The CDR3 extends over 16 amino acids. For the CDR3, the DNA is TGTGCCAGTAGTAAAGGAGGGACAGGGACCTCCTACGAGCAGTACTTC. Amino acid sequence: CASSKGGTGTSYEQYF. Using reference TRBV19 and TRBJ2-7 for the parts outside the CDR3, the full variable domain is DGGITQSPKYLFRKEGQNVTLSCEQNLNHDAMYWYRQDPGQGLRLIYYSQIVNDFQKGDIAEGYSVSREKKESFPLTVTSAQKNPTAFYLCASSKGGTGTSYEQYFGPGTRLTVT.

The rearrangement joins TRBV7-9 to TRBJ2-1, with D possibly TRBD2 on 6 matching bases. CDR1 is SEHNR and CDR2 is FQNEAQ in the germline V gene (reference sequence). Deletions cut 7 bases from V and 10 bases from J, with 17 bases between. This CDR3 spans 13 amino acids. The CDR3 sequence is CASTPPGDREQFF. CDR3 bases: TGTGCCAGCACTCCCCCGGGGGACCGGGAGCAGTTCTTC. Full variable domain (missing parts from reference TRBV7-9 and TRBJ2-1): DTGVSQNPRHKITKRGQNVTFRCDPISEHNRLYWYRQTLGQGPEFLTYFQNEAQLEKSRLLSDRFSAERPKGSFSTLEIQRTEQGDSAMYLCASTPPGDREQFFGPGTRLTVL.

The V gene is TRBV9, the J gene TRBJ2-2; perhaps TRBD2 as D (6 bases). Germline CDR1 reads SGDLS; CDR2 reads YYNGEE. This CDR3 has 15 amino acids. Trimming removed 3 bases from V and 5 bases from J, with 14 bases in between. CDR3 protein: CASSARPLATGELFF. The CDR3, as DNA: TGTGCCAGCAGCGCCCGTCCCCTAGCGACCGGGGAGCTGTTTTTT.

The V gene is TRBV5-4, the J gene TRBJ2-1, with D perhaps TRBD2 (6 bases). V was clipped by 0 bases and J by 0 bases, with 10 bases between them. The CDR3 contains 16 residues. The germline V gene has CDR1 SGHNT and CDR2 YYREEE (reference sequence). CDR3 amino acids: CASSLGGVLSYNEQFF. The CDR3 DNA is TGTGCCAGCAGCTTGGGCGGGGTTCTCTCCTACAATGAGCAGTTCTTC.

The V and J genes are TRBV5-4 and TRBJ2-7; the D gene is possibly TRBD2 (5 bases). Germline V gene data show CDR1 as SGHNT and CDR2 as YYREEE (reference sequence). The V end was cut by 4 bases, the J end by 0 bases, with 11 bases between. The length of the CDR3 is 14 residues. CDR3 bases: TGTGCCAGCAGCCGTAGCGCGTTCTCCTACGAGCAGTACGTC. Translation gives CASSRSAFSYEQYV.

This chain links TRBV4-1 with TRBJ1-1; 9 nucleotides agree with TRBD1. J was trimmed by 11 bases and V by 1 base; bases with no gene match: 11. The CDR3 is 15 residues long. Per germline, CDR1 MGHRA and CDR2 YSYEKL. DNA for the CDR3: TGCGCCAGCAGCCAAGGGCAACAGGGGGCGATTTGGGCTTTCTTT. Its protein is CASSQGQQGAIWAFF.

In this sample, this clone turned up once. The V call is TRBV6-5, the J call TRBJ1-6; D may be TRBD1 (6 bases). V was clipped by 6 bases and J by 9 bases, with 15 bases between them. There are 14 residues in the CDR3. CDR1 MNHEY and CDR2 SVGAGI come from the germline V gene. CDR3 DNA: TGTGCCAGCAGAATTAAAACAGGGATTTCACCCCTCCACTTT. Residues: CASRIKTGISPLHF.

CDR3: CASSDPGQGYSPLHF. The CDR3 region has the DNA TGTGCCAGCAGCGACCCGGGACAGGGATATTCACCCCTCCACTTT. The chain links TRBV2 to TRBJ1-6; 9 bases are a match to TRBD1. This CDR3 has 15 amino acids. Trimming took 6 bases from V and 8 from J; bases not matched to a gene: 8. The germline gives CDR1 SNHLY, CDR2 FYNNEI.

This clone occurred once. The chain carries TRBV5-8 and TRBJ2-3, with 12 bases matching TRBD2. Germline loops: CDR1 SGHTS, CDR2 YDEGEE. J gave up 4 bases and V 0 bases, and 3 bases lay outside the gene matches. This CDR3 has 16 amino acids. CDR3 in DNA: TGTGCCAGCAGCTTGGGACTAGCGGGAGTAGCAGATACGCAGTATTTT. Encoded protein: CASSLGLAGVADTQYF.

The chain links TRBV5-4 to TRBJ2-5; the match to TRBD1 covers 9 bases. CDR3 length equals 16 residues. Germline CDR1 reads SGHNT; CDR2 reads YYREEE (reference sequence). The V segment lost 2 bases and the J segment 3 bases; nucleotides outside the gene matches: 8. The CDR3 region is CASSFRRDRAKETQYF. In DNA form, the CDR3 reads TGTGCCAGCAGCTTTCGTCGGGACAGGGCAAAAGAGACCCAGTACTTC.

Only a few counts were recorded for this clone. V is TRBV14 and J is TRBJ2-5; D unresolved. This CDR3 comprises 16 residues. With 1 base removed from V and 2 bases from J, the gap between germline ends came to 14 bases. The germline gives CDR1 SGHDN, CDR2 FVKESK. This CDR3 is CASSQGAAPRQETQYF. The CDR3 region has the DNA TGTGCCAGCAGCCAAGGGGCAGCCCCCAGACAAGAGACCCAGTACTTC.

The rearrangement joins TRBV29-1 to TRBJ1-5; D perhaps matches TRBD1 (6 bases). CDR1 SQVTM and CDR2 ANQGSEA come from the germline V gene. V lost 7 bases and J 0 bases, leaving 13 bases between the germline ends. There are 14 residues in the CDR3. The DNA of the CDR3 is TGCAGCGCGTCACAGGGTTATAGCAATCAGCCCCAGCATTTT. Its protein product is CSASQGYSNQPQHF.

J is TRBJ2-5 and V is TRBV28, with D maybe TRBD1 (6 bases). Near its end, the DNA agrees better with TRBJ2-7, so the J call may be wrong. The CDR3 contains 14 residues. Germline V lookup: CDR1 MDHEN, CDR2 SYDVKM. CDR3 loop: CASRGQAIVYEQYF. CDR3 in DNA: TGTGCCAGCAGGGGACAAGCTATCGTCTACGAGCAGTACTTC.